The clone carrying this TCR beta chain showed up just a few times. Its antigen remains unknown. This CDR3 contains 14 residues. Trimming removed 3 bases from V and 0 bases from J, with 11 bases in between. Per the germline V gene, CDR1 is DFQATT and CDR2 is SNEGSKA (reference sequence). This entry is derived from a study of T cells after yellow fever vaccination. Study outcomes and limitations: Abundant clonotypes from the bulk population could get into FACS-sorted repertoires as contaminants. Clonotypes found in both CD4 and CD8 compartments made up a small share. Re-detected after boosting: most primary clones, almost 97% of CD4 and about 89% of CD8.

Generation of TCR cDNA used 5'RACE template switching (which added a universal primer site and UMIs). Each CDR3 protein gets one entry after TCRdb re-called the 5' RACE reads with MiXCR. Of roughly 400,000 distinct CDR3 sequences listed, about 17% are singletons. This TCR derives from a young man who received the YFV17D yellow fever vaccine. Specimen: PBMCs, collected before the yellow fever booster vaccination. The chain links TRBV20-1 to TRBJ2-5, with D maybe TRBD2 (6 bases). The CDR3 protein is CSARPRGNQETQYF. The CDR3 DNA reads TGCAGTGCTAGGCCCCGGGGGAACCAAGAGACCCAGTACTTC.